The clone carrying this T cell receptor beta chain occurred a few times. A second 7 to 11 cycle PCR used barcoded and J-beta primers. Via MiXCR, TCRdb re-called the 5' RACE reads, giving one row per CDR3 protein. The data contain roughly 550,000 distinct CDR3 sequences, less than 25% of them singletons. The sample is drawn from a study of blood T cells in healthy people across ages. The draw of peripheral blood yielded about 9.4 milliliters from each donor. This same sample was also part of a study on T cells of mothers and their children. This second study notes: Thymic selection molds TCR recombination products alike in related and unrelated pairs.

This clonotype was sampled from a boy aged 5-17 years in good health. The specimen sequenced was blood.

The CDR3 coding sequence is TGTGCCAGCAGCTTAGAGGAAGGATACGAGCAGTACTTC. Translating it yields CASSLEEGYEQYF. The J gene is TRBJ2-7, the V gene TRBV7-2; D gene unclear. The germline V and J ends were trimmed by 1 base and 4 bases, with 8 bases remaining between them. CDR1 and CDR2 (germline): SGHTA, FQGNSA. This CDR3 comprises 13 residues. The full variable domain, its missing parts supplied by reference TRBV7-2 and TRBJ2-7, is GAGVSQSPSNKVTEKGKDVELRCDPISGHTALYWYRQSLGQGLEFLIYFQGNSAPDKSGLPSDRFSAERTGGSVSTLTIQRTQQEDSAVYLCASSLEEGYEQYFGPGTRLTVT.